This entry concerns a single T cell receptor (beta chain). As yet, its antigen is unknown. This sample was taken from a study of shared clonotypes between healthy human individuals. Only CD45RO-negative cells positively selected for CCR7 counted as naive CD8 cells, so terminally differentiated effector memory CD45RA+ cells were excluded. The table came from immunoSEQ multiplex PCR; TCRdb's copy has only in-frame clones and leaves some out. The sample has about 650,000 clones; roughly 96% are singletons. V shed 4 bases and J shed 5 bases, with 17 bases lying between them. The CDR3 has 15 residues. Germline V gene data show CDR1 as SNHLY and CDR2 as FYNNEI. Whole-study results and caveats: Rarefaction gave evidence that sorted-subset sequencing remained incomplete despite large depth. When naive CD4 clonotypes were compared across a few donors, roughly 4.9% were shared. Estimated richness values were generally larger in naive subsets than in memory subsets. It was the few donors that limited the genetic and exposure-history diversity represented.

The chain recombines TRBV2 with TRBJ1-2; D may be TRBD1 (5 bases). The sequence was obtained from a woman aged 30 to 39 in good health. Sample: naive CD8+ T cells sorted from blood. DNA of the CDR3: TGTGCCAGCAGTGCGGACGCCGGGGGTAGATATGGCTACACCTTC. Its translation is CASSADAGGRYGYTF.